This entry lists 9 T cell receptor beta chains sequenced from one sample in a study of cytomegalovirus exposure and HLA in healthy donors. The table came from immunoSEQ multiplex PCR; TCRdb's copy has only in-frame clones and leaves some out. The table has 55,000 to 80,000 clones, 94% seen once. The material sequenced was PBMCs. Receptors originate from a young man in good health and CMV-seropositive.

The CDR3 bases are TGTGCCAGCAGTTATCGCCAGGGGGGCGAAAAACTGTTTTTT. Translated, it gives CASSYRQGGEKLFF. V gene TRBV6-5 combines with J gene TRBJ1-4; 7 bases map to TRBD1. Losses at the gene ends were 3 bases for V and 8 bases for J; bases not matched to a gene: 6. This CDR3 contains 14 residues. Germline V gives CDR1 MNHEY, CDR2 SVGAGI.

This clone was detected a few times. The chain employs TRBV27 and TRBJ2-5, with D maybe TRBD1 (6 bases). The germline CDR1 and CDR2 sequences are MNHEY and SMNVEV (reference sequence). Trimming removed 6 bases at V and 5 bases at J, with 13 bases between. The CDR3 consists of 13 residues. This CDR3 is CASRPGQTETQYF. The CDR3, as DNA: TGTGCCAGCAGACCGGGACAAACGGAGACCCAGTACTTC.

The chain joins TRBV5-6 to TRBJ2-7; D call uncertain. CDR3 length: 16 residues. CDR1 SGHDT and CDR2 YYEEEE come from the germline V gene. V was pared by 4 bases and J by 1 base, with 18 bases between. DNA for the CDR3: TGTGCCAGCAGCCTACCGTCCCCATCCCCTTCCTACGAGCAGTACTTC. Protein sequence: CASSLPSPSPSYEQYF. The full variable domain, its missing parts supplied by reference TRBV5-6 and TRBJ2-7, is DAGVTQSPTHLIKTRGQQVTLRCSPKSGHDTVSWYQQALGQGPQFIFQYYEEEERQRGNFPDRFSGHQFPNYSSELNVNALLLGDSALYLCASSLPSPSPSYEQYFGPGTRLTVT.

Judged by abundance, this clone is large. The chain recombines TRBV27 with TRBJ2-5; D is unclear. Germline CDR1 MNHEY, CDR2 SMNVEV (reference sequence). V lost 5 bases and J lost 0, with 13 bases in between. This CDR3 region has 15 residues. CDR3 coding DNA: TGTGCCAGCAGTGTAAACGGCCTAGACCAAGAGACCCAGTACTTC. As protein: CASSVNGLDQETQYF.

The rearrangement joins TRBV7-3 to TRBJ2-1, with 7 bases identical to TRBD2. Germline assignment: CDR1 SGHTA and CDR2 FQGTGA. Germline trimming cut 3 bases from V and 4 bases from J; bases unmatched to any gene: 6. The length of the CDR3 is 15 residues. CDR3 region: CASSFNGGGYNEQFF. The CDR3, as DNA: TGTGCCAGCAGCTTTAACGGCGGGGGATACAATGAGCAGTTCTTC.

V gene TRBV7-9 combines with J gene TRBJ2-7; no definite D call. Germline V gene data show CDR1 as SEHNR and CDR2 as FQNEAQ (reference sequence). This CDR3 region has 12 residues. Trimming cost V 4 bases and J 6 bases, with 10 bases left between them. The CDR3 sequence: CASSSTAPEQYF. CDR3 DNA: TGTGCCAGCAGCTCTACAGCTCCCGAGCAGTACTTC. The variable domain in full, with the rest retrieved from reference TRBV7-9 and TRBJ2-7, is DTGVSQNPRHKITKRGQNVTFRCDPISEHNRLYWYRQTLGQGPEFLTYFQNEAQLEKSRLLSDRFSAERPKGSFSTLEIQRTEQGDSAMYLCASSSTAPEQYFGPGTRLTVT.

The chain joins TRBV10-1 to TRBJ2-1, with a tentative D call TRBD1 (6 bases). The CDR3 is 14 residues long. Germline loops: CDR1 WNHNN, CDR2 SYGVQD (reference sequence). The CDR3 loop reads CLSETGWRYNEQFF. As DNA, the CDR3 is TGCCTGTCGGAAACAGGGTGGAGGTACAATGAGCAGTTCTTC.

The chain uses TRBV2 and TRBJ1-5; 9 positions agree with TRBD1. The germline gives CDR1 SNHLY, CDR2 FYNNEI. Trimming took 6 bases from V and 2 from J; bases not matched to a gene: 8. The CDR3 length is 16 residues. As DNA, the CDR3 is TGTGCCAGCAGCCCCGACAGGGGGAGAGGCAATCAGCCCCAGCATTTT. Protein sequence: CASSPDRGRGNQPQHF. The complete variable domain, with remaining parts taken from reference TRBV2 and TRBJ1-5, reads EPEVTQTPSHQVTQMGQEVILRCVPISNHLYFYWYRQILGQKVEFLVSFYNNEISEKSEIFDDQFSVERPDGSNFTLKIRSTKLEDSAMYFCASSPDRGRGNQPQHFGDGTRLSIL.

The V gene is TRBV7-3, the J gene TRBJ2-3, with D unresolved. The CDR3 is 13 residues long. Trimming stripped 3 bases from V and 1 base from J, with 5 bases between. From germline, CDR1 is SGHTA and CDR2 FQGTGA. The CDR3, as DNA: TGTGCCAGCAGCTTTCATGGCACAGATACGCAGTATTTT. This codes for CASSFHGTDTQYF.